The clone carrying this T cell receptor beta chain was picked up many times. Libraries of TCR beta came from iRepertoire HTBI primers plus Arm-PCR of CDR3 regions. Using its own MiXCR run on the multiplex PCR reads, TCRdb lists one record per CDR3 protein. The table lists some 220,000 distinct CDR3 sequences, roughly a fifth of them singletons. The sample belongs to a study of regulatory T cells in long-lasting Graves disease. Germline V gene lookup returns CDR1 LNHDA and CDR2 SQIVND (reference sequence). The V and J ends lost 3 bases and 3 bases respectively, with 9 bases between them. This CDR3 contains 13 residues. Time point meaning: newly diagnosed GD, antithyroid drugs for less than 3 months. Isolated PBMC RNA provided the starting material for the TCR library. These data are also associated with another study on T cells in Graves' hyperthyroidism and ophthalmopathy.

The V call is TRBV19, the J call TRBJ2-7, with D perhaps TRBD1 (5 bases). The sequencing here drew on peripheral blood mononuclear cells (PBMCs), taken at new diagnosis, from a patient treated with antithyroid drugs. This clonotype was obtained from a woman in her twenties or thirties with Graves disease. CDR3 DNA sequence: TGTGCCAGTAGTATGGTCAGGGACTACGAGCAGTACTTC. Residues: CASSMVRDYEQYF. Full variable domain (remainder filled in from reference TRBV19 and TRBJ2-7): DGGITQSPKYLFRKEGQNVTLSCEQNLNHDAMYWYRQDPGQGLRLIYYSQIVNDFQKGDIAEGYSVSREKKESFPLTVTSAQKNPTAFYLCASSMVRDYEQYFGPGTRLTVT.